The present T cell receptor beta chain was sequenced within a study of cytomegalovirus exposure and HLA in healthy donors. At the level of the study: Approximately 170 million T cells yielded 117 million unique TCR beta sequences in earlier analysis. Notes on the study in general: Follow-up analysis later connected one missense variant in DCLRE1C with trimming of TCR beta V- and J-genes. Another analysis was done later, and it associated roughly 15,000 TCR beta sequences with HLA alleles at 0.05 false discovery rate. A later analysis found TCR association rates differed by HLA locus, highest for DRB1 and lowest for HLA-C.

Primers: 60 Vbeta forward and 13 Jbeta reverse. Sequencing used immunoSEQ multiplex PCR; TCRdb keeps in-frame clones, though not all of them. Of more than 85,000 clones listed, approximately 72% are singletons. Worth noting for this clone: Antigen unknown.

The sequence was collected from a male donor in good health and CMV-seropositive. The specimen sequenced was PBMCs.

The CDR3 sequence is CAITGQSNSPLHF. CDR3 DNA sequence: TGTGCCATCACGGGACAGAGTAATTCACCCCTCCACTTT. The rearrangement uses TRBV10-3 and TRBJ1-6; 7 bases are shared with TRBD1. After removal of 7 bases from V and 6 bases from J, the junction contained 3 bases not matched to a gene. The CDR3 length is 13 residues. The V gene's germline CDR1 is ENHRY and CDR2 SYGVKD.